This paragraph reports one T cell receptor (beta chain). These data come from a study of T cell responses to AZD1222 COVID-19 vaccine. Here immunoSEQ multiplex PCR was the method, and the copy in TCRdb shows in-frame clones only, minus some. The data contain about 110,000 clones, approximately 89% of them singletons. The CDR3 is made up of 13 amino acids. CDR1 is SGHAT and CDR2 is FQDESV in the germline V gene (reference sequence). Trimming took 1 base from V and 7 from J, leaving 10 bases between them. Sequenced material: peripheral blood, taken 28 days after the second AZD1222 dose. V and J are TRBV11-1 and TRBJ1-1; D not certain. The receptor was isolated from an adult who received the AZD1222 COVID-19 vaccine. The CDR3 loop is CASSLVGRDEAFF. DNA for the CDR3: TGTGCCAGCAGCTTAGTGGGTAGAGATGAAGCTTTCTTT.